Below, one T cell receptor (beta chain) is given with its context. This specimen belongs to a study of PD-L1 blockade in urothelial cancer. Study-level information: Atezolizumab was started by patients in the mid-2010s at 1,200 mg intravenously every 3 weeks. Blood underwent analysis 3 weeks (second dose) and 6 weeks after treatment began.

Germline CDR1 and CDR2: SGHRS and YFSETQ. This CDR3 spans 15 amino acids. V lost 4 bases and J 1 base, leaving 14 bases between the germline ends. Time point noted: pretreatment peripheral blood. The cohort comprised individuals with locally advanced or metastatic urothelial carcinoma. Assay: immunoSEQ multiplex PCR; the TCRdb copy retains only in-frame clones and omits some. Here the sample spans about 74,000 clones, 75% to 90% being singletons. The sequence was collected from a man in his 70s with urothelial cancer. The sample in question was PBMCs, obtained around atezolizumab (anti-PD-L1) treatment. The chain couples TRBV5-1 to TRBJ1-2; perhaps TRBD1 as D (6 bases). CDR3 sequence (DNA): TGCGCCAGCAGCCCGGGGACAAGCCTTAACTATGGCTACACCTTC. Encoded protein: CASSPGTSLNYGYTF.